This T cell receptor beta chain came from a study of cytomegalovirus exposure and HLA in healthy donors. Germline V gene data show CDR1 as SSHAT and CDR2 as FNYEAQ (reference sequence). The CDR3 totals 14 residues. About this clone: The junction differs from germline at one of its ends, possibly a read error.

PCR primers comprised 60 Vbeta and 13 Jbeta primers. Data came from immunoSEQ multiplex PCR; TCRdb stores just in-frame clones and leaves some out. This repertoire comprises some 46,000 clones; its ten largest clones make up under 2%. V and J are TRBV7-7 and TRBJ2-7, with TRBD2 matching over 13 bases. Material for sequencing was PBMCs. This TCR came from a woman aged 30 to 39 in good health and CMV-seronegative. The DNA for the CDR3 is TGTGCTAGCAGCTTAGGACTAGCGGGAGACGAGCAGTACTTC. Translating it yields CASSLGLAGDEQYF. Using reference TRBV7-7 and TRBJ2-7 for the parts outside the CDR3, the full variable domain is GAGVSQSPRYKVTKRGQDVTLRCDPISSHATLYWYQQALGQGPEFLTYFNYEAQPDKSGLPSDRFSAERPEGSISTLTIQRTEQRDSAMYRCASSLGLAGDEQYFGPGTRLTVT.